This TCR beta chain was captured in a study of blood T cell repertoires in COVID-19. Study background: Spain, Italy and the United States supplied samples that represented acute and convalescent COVID-19. Sample material is recorded as cDNA or gDNA derived from T cells, B-cell-depleted T cells, or PBMCs.

Original analysis: It was from reference gene primer amplification that nucleated cell counts were estimated. Method: immunoSEQ multiplex PCR; TCRdb's copy keeps in-frame clones and lacks some. Clonal size and the V and J genes are those of that table, whereas D and trimming came from the DNA. The top ten clones hold roughly 12% of a sample with about 64,000 clones, 75% to 85% of them seen once. The receptor's source is a human donor in a cohort sampled during active COVID-19. The sample comprised peripheral blood.

This CDR3 reads CASSPGRTPFDYGYTF. As DNA, the CDR3 is TGCGCCAGCAGCCCAGGACGGACACCTTTCGACTATGGCTACACCTTC. V is TRBV5-1 and J is TRBJ1-2; perhaps TRBD1 as D (5 bases). Trimming pared 4 bases from V and 3 bases from J, leaving 19 bases between. CDR3 length: 16 residues. Germline V lookup: CDR1 SGHRS, CDR2 YFSETQ. The complete variable domain, with remaining parts taken from reference TRBV5-1 and TRBJ1-2, reads KAGVTQTPRYLIKTRGQQVTLSCSPISGHRSVSWYQQTPGQGLQFLFEYFSETQRNKGNFPGRFSGRQFSNSRSEMNVSTLELGDSALYLCASSPGRTPFDYGYTFGSGTRLTVV.